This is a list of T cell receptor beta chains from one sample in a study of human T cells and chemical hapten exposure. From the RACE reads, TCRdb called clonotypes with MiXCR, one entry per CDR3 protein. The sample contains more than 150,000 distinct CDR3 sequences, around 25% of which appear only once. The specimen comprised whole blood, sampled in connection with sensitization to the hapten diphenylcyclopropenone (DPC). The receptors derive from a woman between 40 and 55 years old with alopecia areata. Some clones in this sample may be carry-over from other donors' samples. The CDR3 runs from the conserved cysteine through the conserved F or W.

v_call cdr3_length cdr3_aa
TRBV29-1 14 CSVARDRGFYEQYF
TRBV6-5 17 CASSRISPGQGFYEQYF
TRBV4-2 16 CASSQDPYSSYNEQFF
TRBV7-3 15 CASSLSAGMNTEAFF
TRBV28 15 CASSLIAGHSYEQYF
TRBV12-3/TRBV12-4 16 CASSLGDFGNTGELFF
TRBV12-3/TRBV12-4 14 CASSLGQGAETQYF
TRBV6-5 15 CASRYASSGSYEQYF
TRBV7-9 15 CASSATGDYNSPLHF
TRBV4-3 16 CASSLGVQRITDTQYF
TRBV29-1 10 CSVEPTRAFF
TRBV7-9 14 CASSSPLHNEKLFF
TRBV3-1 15 CASSQVQGAKNIQYF
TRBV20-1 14 CSASLTSGINEQYF
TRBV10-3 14 CAITPSGRAYEQYF
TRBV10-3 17 CAISEKLAGGSQETQYF
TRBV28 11 CASRLRNGYTF
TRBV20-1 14 CSAAGKQGYNEQFF
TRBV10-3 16 CASAGTGGLTNEKLFF
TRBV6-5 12 CASRQAGGTQYF
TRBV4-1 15 CASSQDWGDDQPQHF
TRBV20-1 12 CSARSGPYGYTF
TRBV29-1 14 CSVVFSGSLRWQFF
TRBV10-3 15 CATRARELGTDTQYF
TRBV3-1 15 CASRQIRSGANVLTF
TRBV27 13 CASTTGVNTEAFF
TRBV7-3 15 CASSLLAGVNNEQFF
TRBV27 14 CASRQGPNNSPLHF
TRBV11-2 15 CASSDGQVGGRKQYF
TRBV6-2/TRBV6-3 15 CASSSTGGIDTEAFF
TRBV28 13 CASRLDHLGTQYF
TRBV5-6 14 CASSRGPLQETQYF
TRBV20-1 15 CSAGGPGTDNNIQYF
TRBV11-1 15 CASSPTSDHYNEQFF
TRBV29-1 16 CSVAQYRGAGANVLTF
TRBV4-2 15 CASSQDGLVADTQYF
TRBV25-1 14 CASSVSGDYNEQFF
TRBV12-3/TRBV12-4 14 CASSSGERYTEAFF
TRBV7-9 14 CASSWDRVPSTQYF
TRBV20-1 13 CSASRDSTYEQYF